Presented here are 16 T cell receptor beta chains from one specimen sequenced in a study of CD8 T cells in Susac syndrome. Reverse transcription used about 0.5 to 1 ug RNA and random hexamers. TCRdb reanalysed the immunoSEQ multiplex PCR reads using MiXCR and keeps one entry per CDR3 protein. The sample lists some 260,000 distinct CDR3 sequences, roughly 85% occurring once. The sample consisted of CD8+ T cells from PBMCs. The receptors here all came from a human donor with multiple sclerosis.

The chain uses TRBV27 and TRBJ1-1; D unclear. Between the trimmed V and J ends, which lost 5 bases and 5 bases, there was a span of 18 bases. The germline V gene encodes CDR1 MNHEY and CDR2 SMNVEV (reference sequence). This CDR3 has 15 amino acids. The CDR3 reads CASSDTWGFGTEAFF. In nucleotides, the CDR3 is TGTGCCAGCAGTGATACCTGGGGTTTTGGGACTGAAGCTTTCTTT.

CDR3 region: CASSLEGASTDTQYF. The CDR3 region has the DNA TGCGCCAGCAGCTTGGAGGGGGCAAGCACAGATACGCAGTATTTT. This chain links TRBV5-1 with TRBJ2-3; 7 bases map to TRBD1. The length of the CDR3 is 15 residues. V dropped 0 bases and J dropped 0; count of bases not matched to a gene: 1. Germline assignment: CDR1 SGHRS and CDR2 YFSETQ. The variable domain in full, completed from reference TRBV5-1 and TRBJ2-3, reads KAGVTQTPRYLIKTRGQQVTLSCSPISGHRSVSWYQQTPGQGLQFLFEYFSETQRNKGNFPGRFSGRQFSNSRSEMNVSTLELGDSALYLCASSLEGASTDTQYFGPGTRLTVL.

The chain links TRBV6-2 or TRBV6-3 to TRBJ2-1; tentative D call: TRBD2 (5 bases). Germline CDR1 is MNHEY and CDR2 is SVGEGT. V lost 4 bases and J lost 7, with 14 bases in between. The CDR3 is 14 amino acids. The CDR3 protein is CASSFPELANEQFF. CDR3 sequence (DNA): TGTGCCAGCAGTTTCCCCGAGCTAGCAAATGAGCAGTTCTTC.

This clonotype has just a few counts. The genes are TRBV5-6 and TRBJ2-7; no firm D call. In germline, CDR1 is SGHDT, CDR2 YYEEEE. The CDR3 is 15 residues long. V shed 1 base and J shed 3 bases, with 14 bases lying between them. CDR3 loop: CASSLRDGIIYEQYF. CDR3 nucleotides: TGTGCCAGCAGCTTGCGAGACGGCATCATCTACGAGCAGTACTTC. The complete variable domain, with remaining parts taken from reference TRBV5-6 and TRBJ2-7, reads DAGVTQSPTHLIKTRGQQVTLRCSPKSGHDTVSWYQQALGQGPQFIFQYYEEEERQRGNFPDRFSGHQFPNYSSELNVNALLLGDSALYLCASSLRDGIIYEQYFGPGTRLTVT.

The rearrangement uses TRBV6-6 and TRBJ2-1; TRBD2 matches at 8 bases. The CDR3 covers 16 residues. Germline-derived CDR1 and CDR2 are MNHNY and SVGAGI (reference sequence). After removal of 2 bases from V and 6 bases from J, the junction contained 9 bases not matched to a gene. The DNA for the CDR3 is TGTGCCAGCAGTTACAGCCTACGCGGGAGGCTCAATGAGCAGTTCTTC. Its protein is CASSYSLRGRLNEQFF.

This chain links TRBV7-8 with TRBJ2-4; D possibly corresponds to TRBD1 (5 bases). CDR1 and CDR2 (germline): SGHVS, FQNEAQ. The CDR3 has 15 residues. V lost 1 base and J lost 2, with 9 bases in between. CDR3 in amino acids: CASSLGGRTKNIQYF. CDR3 sequence (DNA): TGTGCCAGCAGCTTAGGGGGCAGAACCAAAAACATTCAGTACTTC.

The rearrangement uses TRBV5-6 and TRBJ2-5, with D possibly being TRBD2 (5 bases). CDR3 size: 14 residues. CDR1 is SGHDT and CDR2 is YYEEEE in the germline V gene. The V end was cut by 5 bases, the J end by 3 bases, with 14 bases between. The CDR3 nucleotides read TGTGCCAGCAGTGGCGGGCGCGAGGAAGAGACCCAGTACTTC. Protein product: CASSGGREEETQYF. The full variable domain, in which reference TRBV5-6 and TRBJ2-5 provide the parts outside the CDR3, is DAGVTQSPTHLIKTRGQQVTLRCSPKSGHDTVSWYQQALGQGPQFIFQYYEEEERQRGNFPDRFSGHQFPNYSSELNVNALLLGDSALYLCASSGGREEETQYFGPGTRLLVL.

The gene calls are TRBV28 and TRBJ2-7, with 7 positions matching TRBD2. The V gene's germline CDR1 is MDHEN and CDR2 SYDVKM. Trimming cost V 3 bases and J 3 bases; bases outside gene matches: 5. This CDR3 is built from 14 residues. DNA of the CDR3: TGTGCCAGCAGTTTCTCCGGGACTAACTACGAGCAGTACTTC. This encodes CASSFSGTNYEQYF. Filled out from reference TRBV28 and TRBJ2-7, the complete variable domain reads DVKVTQSSRYLVKRTGEKVFLECVQDMDHENMFWYRQDPGLGLRLIYFSYDVKMKEKGDIPEGYSVSREKKERFSLILESASTNQTSMYLCASSFSGTNYEQYFGPGTRLTVT.

This chain links TRBV24-1 with TRBJ1-1; D may be TRBD1 (6 bases). This CDR3 is 13 amino acids long. V was clipped by 0 bases and J by 6 bases, with 7 bases between them. Germline CDR1 KGHDR, CDR2 SFDVKD. CDR3 sequence: CATSDLRGSEAFF. Here the CDR3 DNA reads TGTGCCACCAGTGATTTGAGGGGGTCTGAAGCTTTCTTT.

V and J are TRBV3-1 and TRBJ1-2; no clear D. Trimming pared 0 bases from V and 8 bases from J, leaving 16 bases between. Germline V CDR1 and CDR2: LGHDT, YNNKEL (reference sequence). This CDR3 has 15 amino acids. CDR3 region: CASSQDSPPGRGYTF. CDR3 DNA: TGTGCCAGCAGCCAAGATTCCCCGCCAGGACGCGGCTACACCTTC. The variable domain in full, completed from reference TRBV3-1 and TRBJ1-2, reads DTAVSQTPKYLVTQMGNDKSIKCEQNLGHDTMYWYKQDSKKFLKIMFSYNNKELIINETVPNRFSPKSPDKAHLNLHINSLELGDSAVYFCASSQDSPPGRGYTFGSGTRLTVV.

The V call is TRBV15, the J call TRBJ2-5; TRBD2 aligns across 13 bases. The V gene end was trimmed by 3 bases and the J gene end by 5 bases; junction bases not matched to a gene: 12. The CDR3 covers 18 residues. Germline lookup yields CDR1 LNHNV and CDR2 YYDKDF (reference sequence). CDR3 DNA sequence: TGTGCCACCAGCAGGGGGACTAGCGGGAACCCCCGGAGGGAGACCCAGTACTTC. It codes for CATSRGTSGNPRRETQYF.

This rearrangement joins TRBV7-2 to TRBJ2-7; D possibly uses TRBD1 or TRBD2 (5 bases each). The CDR3 has 13 amino acids. Germline V gene sequence: CDR1 SGHTA, CDR2 FQGNSA. Trimming removed 4 bases from V and 6 bases from J, with 13 bases in between. The CDR3 region is CASSSPGGAEQYF. CDR3 DNA sequence: TGTGCCAGCAGCTCCCCTGGGGGTGCCGAGCAGTACTTC.

This chain joins TRBV28 and TRBJ2-7, with TRBD1 as a possible D gene (5 bases). Germline loops: CDR1 MDHEN, CDR2 SYDVKM. The CDR3 has 13 residues. V shed 8 bases and J shed 6 bases, with 17 bases lying between them. CDR3 sequence: CASSMRTPLEQYF. DNA of the CDR3: TGTGCCAGCTCAATGCGGACACCCCTCGAGCAGTACTTC.

The chain has TRBV9 and TRBJ2-1, with D perhaps being TRBD1 or TRBD2 (5 bases each). The CDR3 has 13 amino acids. Germline V gives CDR1 SGDLS, CDR2 YYNGEE. The V end was cut by 1 base, the J end by 5 bases, with 7 bases between. Written as DNA, the CDR3 is TGTGCCAGCAGCGTAAGAGGGGACAATGAGCAGTTCTTC. It translates to CASSVRGDNEQFF.

The rearrangement links TRBV2 to TRBJ2-5; the D gene is possibly TRBD1 (5 bases). Germline loops: CDR1 SNHLY, CDR2 FYNNEI. CDR3 length: 16 amino acids. V lost 5 bases and J lost 0, with 16 bases in between. The CDR3 DNA reads TGTGCCAGCAGTTATAAACACCAGGGTTACCAAGAGACCCAGTACTTC. It translates to CASSYKHQGYQETQYF.

The CDR3 DNA sequence: TGTGCCAGACGTCGGTCGGCAGTGAATTCACCCCTCCACTTT. Translation: CARRRSAVNSPLHF. The chain recombines TRBV2 with TRBJ1-6, with unresolved D. The CDR3 has 14 residues. The germline V and J ends were trimmed by 9 bases and 7 bases, with 16 bases remaining between them. Germline V gene lookup returns CDR1 SNHLY and CDR2 FYNNEI.